The rows below give T cell receptor beta chains drawn from one sample of a study of monozygotic twins with cystic fibrosis. Sequencing was performed with immunoSEQ multiplex PCR; in TCRdb, only in-frame clones are kept and a portion is missing. The sample carries over 25,000 clones, about 92% recorded once. Sequenced input: blood. Every receptor here comes from a girl under 10 years old with cystic fibrosis. Both conserved end residues are part of each CDR3. The D gene is left open where the match is weak. Clone size is shown for a subset of rows, as once, few, many or a class of expanded clone.

v_call	j_call	d_call	clone_size	cdr3_nt	cdr3_aa
TRBV29-1	TRBJ2-2	NA	NA	TGCAGCGGAGGGGACACCGGGGAGCTGTTTTTT	CSGGDTGELFF
TRBV30	TRBJ2-4	TRBD2	NA	TGTGCCTGGAGCGGCCGTAGGACTAGGTTTGGGGACATTCAGTACTTC	CAWSGRRTRFGDIQYF
TRBV20-1	TRBJ1-4	NA	NA	TGCAGTGCTATGGGGGCAAAACTGTTTTTT	CSAMGAKLFF
TRBV4-1	TRBJ2-3	NA	NA	TGCGCCAGCAGCCAATCCCCGGGGATCCGCACAGATACGCAGTATTTT	CASSQSPGIRTDTQYF
TRBV7-2	TRBJ2-6	NA	NA	TGTGCCAGCAGCCGAAGAAGGTTGTACTCTGGGGCCAACGTCCTGACTTTC	CASSRRRLYSGANVLTF
TRBV2	TRBJ1-3	NA	NA	TGTGCCAGCAGGGAGGAACGCGGCAGTACCATATATTTT	CASREERGSTIYF
TRBV28	TRBJ2-7	TRBD2	once	TGTGCCAGCAGTTCTCCCTCGGGAGGATACGAGCAGTACTTC	CASSSPSGGYEQYF
TRBV5-6	TRBJ2-7	TRBD2	NA	TGTGCCAGCAGCTTGGAAGGCGGGAGGGCCTACGAGCAGTACTTC	CASSLEGGRAYEQYF
TRBV6-1	TRBJ1-1	NA	once	TGTGCCAGCAGGACAGCAGGGGTGGCTGAAGCTTTCTTT	CASRTAGVAEAFF
TRBV5-6	TRBJ1-2	TRBD1	NA	TGTGCCAGCAGCTTGTTAGGGGGCTCGGGTGGCTACACCTTC	CASSLLGGSGGYTF
TRBV30	TRBJ2-7	NA	NA	TGTGCCCCTCGAGGGGATCGTTCCTACGAGCAGTACTTC	CAPRGDRSYEQYF
TRBV7-9	TRBJ2-5	TRBD2	NA	TGTGCCACCCAATTAAAGACTAGCGGGCTCCAAGAGACCCAGTACTTC	CATQLKTSGLQETQYF
TRBV6-6	TRBJ1-5	NA	NA	TGTGCCAGCAGTACCGACAATTATGGCAATCAGCCCCAGCATTTT	CASSTDNYGNQPQHF
TRBV7-9	TRBJ2-7	NA	NA	TGTGCCAGCAGCCGAGACGTAGGGAATACCTACGAGCAGTACTTC	CASSRDVGNTYEQYF
TRBV29-1	TRBJ1-5	TRBD1	NA	TGCAGCGTGGGACAGTGGAATCAGCCCCAGCATTTT	CSVGQWNQPQHF
TRBV6-5	TRBJ2-7	TRBD2	NA	TGTGCCAGCAGTCCGCGACTAGCGGGGCTGTACGAGCAGTACTTC	CASSPRLAGLYEQYF
TRBV11-3	TRBJ2-2	TRBD2	NA	TGTGCCAGCAGCTTTTCGGGACTAGCGGTTACCGGGGAGCTGTTTTTT	CASSFSGLAVTGELFF
TRBV5-1	TRBJ1-3	NA	NA	TGCGCCAGCAGCTTGGAGGGTTCTGGAAACACCATATATTTT	CASSLEGSGNTIYF
TRBV9	TRBJ1-3	NA	NA	TGTGCCAGCAGCCCATACCCTGGAAACACCATATATTTT	CASSPYPGNTIYF
TRBV19	TRBJ1-2	NA	once	TGTGCCGTGGAGGGGGGGAATGGCTACACCTTC	CAVEGGNGYTF
TRBV5-1	TRBJ2-7	NA	NA	TGCGCCAGCAGCCAGGACAGCGGGACCTACGAGCAGTACTTC	CASSQDSGTYEQYF
TRBV7-7	TRBJ2-5	NA	NA	TGTGCCAGCAGCTTATCCAGGGAAGAGACCCAGTACTTC	CASSLSREETQYF
TRBV27	TRBJ1-1	NA	NA	TGTGCCAGCAGTTTACGTCCGCAGAACGAAGCTTTCTTT	CASSLRPQNEAFF
TRBV11-2	TRBJ1-2	NA	NA	TGTGCCAGCAGCTTAGATCAGGGCCCAGCCAGAGGCTACACCTTC	CASSLDQGPARGYTF
TRBV6-6	TRBJ1-2	NA	NA	TGTGCCAGCATGAGCCAGGGTGACTATGGCTACACCTTC	CASMSQGDYGYTF
TRBV2	TRBJ2-5	NA	NA	TGTGCCAGCAGTTTAGAGGCGGAGACCCAGTACTTC	CASSLEAETQYF
TRBV10-3	TRBJ2-7	NA	NA	TGTGCCATCAGTGAGTCGAGGCAGGGTTCCTACGAGCAGTACTTC	CAISESRQGSYEQYF
TRBV6-6	TRBJ2-5	NA	NA	TGTGCCAGCAGTTTCCCGGGGACCCAGTACTTC	CASSFPGTQYF
TRBV5-6	TRBJ1-5	NA	NA	TGTGCCAGCAGCTTGGGAGGGGTCAATCAGCCCCAGCATTTT	CASSLGGVNQPQHF
TRBV30	TRBJ1-4	TRBD1	NA	TGTGCCAGAGGACAGGGGGAGGAAAAACTGTTTTTT	CARGQGEEKLFF
TRBV21-1	TRBJ1-1	NA	once	TGTGCCAGCAGCAAAGACAACCCAGGGACGAGAGCTTTCTTT	CASSKDNPGTRAFF
TRBV7-6	TRBJ2-5	NA	NA	TGTGCCAGCAGCCATAGGTTGTTCCAAGAGACCCAGTACTTC	CASSHRLFQETQYF
TRBV12-5	TRBJ1-2	TRBD1	once	TGTGCTAGTGGTTTGGCGACAGGGGCTAACTATGGCTACACCTTC	CASGLATGANYGYTF
TRBV2	TRBJ2-7	NA	NA	TGTGCCAGCAGATTCCGGGACTCGCAAAACGAGCAGTACTTC	CASRFRDSQNEQYF
TRBV5-8	TRBJ2-1	TRBD1	NA	TGTGCCAGCAGCTACCGACAGGGGGTCGACAATGAGCAGTTCTTC	CASSYRQGVDNEQFF
TRBV18	TRBJ1-1	NA	NA	TGTGCCAGCTCACCAGGGAGAGGTGAACAGGTTGAAGCTTTCTTT	CASSPGRGEQVEAFF
TRBV4-1	TRBJ1-5	TRBD1	few	TGCGCCAGCAGCCAAGGGGAGGGGACAGGCTATCAGCCCCAGCATTTT	CASSQGEGTGYQPQHF
TRBV19	TRBJ1-1	TRBD1	NA	TGTGCCAGTAGTTGGGACAGATATCTGAACACTGAAGCTTTCTTT	CASSWDRYLNTEAFF
TRBV28	TRBJ1-5	NA	NA	TGTGCCAGCAGTTCATTGGGGGCAGGGAATGGGCAGCCCCAGCATTTT	CASSSLGAGNGQPQHF
TRBV7-2	TRBJ2-1	NA	NA	TGTGCCAGCAGCCCCGGGCCTCGAGATTACAATGAGCAGTTCTTC	CASSPGPRDYNEQFF
TRBV7-9	TRBJ1-6	NA	NA	TGTGCCAGCAGCGAGGGACACTCCATTCGGGATTCACCCCTCCACTTT	CASSEGHSIRDSPLHF
TRBV7-9	TRBJ2-7	NA	NA	TGTGCCAGCAGCCAGGCGTCAGTACCTTACGAGCAGTACTTC	CASSQASVPYEQYF